This T cell receptor beta chain came from a study of blood T cell repertoires in COVID-19. V was pared by 7 bases and J by 6 bases, with 16 bases of the junction left unmatched. This CDR3 has 15 amino acids. Germline V CDR1 and CDR2: SQVTM, ANQGSEA. The protocol was immunoSEQ multiplex PCR, while the TCRdb copy is restricted to in-frame clones and leaves out a portion. Among tens of thousands of clones listed, around 94% were seen once. The chain has TRBV29-1 and TRBJ2-3; TRBD1 matches 7 bases. Specimen: peripheral blood. The sequence derives from a man in his fifties with COVID-19, enrolled during active disease. CDR3 nucleotides: TGCAGCGGGGGACCAAGGATAACAGGGGCGGATACGCAGTATTTT. It translates to CSGGPRITGADTQYF.